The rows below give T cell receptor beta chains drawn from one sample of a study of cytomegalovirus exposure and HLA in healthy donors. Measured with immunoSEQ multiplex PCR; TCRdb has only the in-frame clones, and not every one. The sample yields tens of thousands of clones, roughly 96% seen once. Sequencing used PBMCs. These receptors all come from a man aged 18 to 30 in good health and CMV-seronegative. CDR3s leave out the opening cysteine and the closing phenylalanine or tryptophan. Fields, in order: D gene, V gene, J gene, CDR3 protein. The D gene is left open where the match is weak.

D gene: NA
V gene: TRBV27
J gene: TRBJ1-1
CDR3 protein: ASSHRHMNTEAF

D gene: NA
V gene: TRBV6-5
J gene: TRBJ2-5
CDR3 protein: ASTPRAGTQY

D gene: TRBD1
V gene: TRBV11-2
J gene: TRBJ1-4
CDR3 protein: ASSPRDRGREKLF

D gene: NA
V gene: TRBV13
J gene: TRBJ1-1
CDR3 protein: ASSSGHQNTEAF

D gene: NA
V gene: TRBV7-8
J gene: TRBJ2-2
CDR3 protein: ASSLVTYRARETGELF

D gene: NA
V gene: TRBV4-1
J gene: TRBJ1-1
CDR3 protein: ASSHPANRDFTEAF

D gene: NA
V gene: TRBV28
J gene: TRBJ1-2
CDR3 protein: ASSSPGGRYGYT

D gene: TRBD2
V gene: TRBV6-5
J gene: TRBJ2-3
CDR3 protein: VVTSAFTDTQY

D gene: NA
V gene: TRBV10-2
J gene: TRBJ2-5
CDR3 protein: ASSTGSTETQY

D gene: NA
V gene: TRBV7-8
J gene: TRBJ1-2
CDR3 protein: ASSLNTGTAGYGYT

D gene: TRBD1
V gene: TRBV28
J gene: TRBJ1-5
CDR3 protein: ASTPPRGQGNQPQH

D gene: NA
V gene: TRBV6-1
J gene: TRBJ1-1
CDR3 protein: ASSEQARGSTEAF